A selection of T cell receptor beta chains follows, all from one sample in a study of T cell repertoires in cytomegalovirus infection. MiXCR, applied by TCRdb to the reads, yields one record per CDR3 protein. The table lists hundreds of thousands of distinct CDR3 sequences, less than 20% of them singletons. Sequenced: PBMCs. The receptors come from a human donor in good health (CMV status not recorded). Some clones in this sample may be carry-over from other donors' samples. Both conserved end residues are part of each CDR3. D genes are given only for firm matches. A clone size is listed for some rows: how often the clone was seen (once, few, many), or a class if it is expanded.

>TRBV7-9|NA|TRBJ2-3|NA
CASSLPPQGDTDTQYF
TGTGCCAGCAGCTTACCCCCCCAGGGAGACACAGATACGCAGTATTTT
>TRBV7-2|TRBD2|TRBJ2-5|many
CASSDTLAAQYF
TGTGCCAGCAGCGATACACTAGCGGCCCAGTACTTC
>TRBV11-2|NA|TRBJ2-3|many
CASSPRGTADTQYF
TGTGCCAGCAGCCCTCGGGGGACAGCAGATACGCAGTATTTT
>TRBV6-2/TRBV6-3|TRBD1|TRBJ2-1|NA
CASIPRGTGTGGYNEQFF
TGTGCCAGCATCCCACGGGGGACCGGGACAGGGGGATACAATGAGCAGTTCTTC
>TRBV7-2|TRBD2|TRBJ2-2|many
CASSLATGGTGELFF
TGTGCCAGCAGCTTAGCCACGGGAGGCACCGGGGAGCTGTTTTTT
>TRBV12-3/TRBV12-4|NA|TRBJ1-1|NA
CASSFSRGEAFF
TGTGCCAGCAGTTTCTCTCGGGGGGAAGCTTTCTTT
>TRBV7-8|NA|TRBJ2-5|many
CASSLRRLGKVETQYF
TGTGCCAGCAGCCTCCGACGACTGGGGAAGGTTGAGACCCAGTACTTC
>TRBV7-9|NA|TRBJ1-1|NA
CASSHQGRPREAFF
TGTGCCAGCAGCCATCAGGGACGGCCACGTGAAGCTTTCTTT
>TRBV7-9|NA|TRBJ2-3|NA
CASSFPALTQYF
TGTGCCAGCAGCTTTCCAGCCCTTACGCAGTATTTT
>TRBV7-2|NA|TRBJ2-7|many
CASSLVVTGSYEQYF
TGTGCCAGCAGCTTAGTGGTTACAGGCTCCTACGAGCAGTACTTC
>TRBV7-2|NA|TRBJ2-5|NA
CASSLGPRLRKETQYF
TGTGCCAGCAGCTTAGGTCCTAGACTTAGAAAAGAGACCCAGTACTTC